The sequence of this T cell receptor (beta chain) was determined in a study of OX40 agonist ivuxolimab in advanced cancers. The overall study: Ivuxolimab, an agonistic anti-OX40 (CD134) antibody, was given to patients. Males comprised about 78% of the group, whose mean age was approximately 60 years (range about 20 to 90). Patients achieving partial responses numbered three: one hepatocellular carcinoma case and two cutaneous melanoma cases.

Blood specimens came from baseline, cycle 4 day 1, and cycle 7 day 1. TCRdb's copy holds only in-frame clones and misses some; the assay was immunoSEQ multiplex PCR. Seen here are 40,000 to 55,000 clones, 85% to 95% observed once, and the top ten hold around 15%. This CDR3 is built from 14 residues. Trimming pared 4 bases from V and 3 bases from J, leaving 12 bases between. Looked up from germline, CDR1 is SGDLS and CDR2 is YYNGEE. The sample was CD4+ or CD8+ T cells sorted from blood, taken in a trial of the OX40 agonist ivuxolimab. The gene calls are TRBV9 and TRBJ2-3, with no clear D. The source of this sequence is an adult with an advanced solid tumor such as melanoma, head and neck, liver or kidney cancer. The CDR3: CASSTDFSTDTQYF. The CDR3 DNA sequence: TGTGCCAGCAGCACAGATTTCTCGACAGATACGCAGTATTTT.